This is a list of T cell receptor beta chains from one sample in a study of CD8 T cells in ankylosing spondylitis. Each CDR3 protein gets one entry after TCRdb re-called the 5' RACE reads with MiXCR. The profile shows a few hundred thousand distinct CDR3 sequences, roughly an eighth of them singletons. Source material: blood, either unsorted or a sorted T cell fraction (not recorded which). All receptors derive from a male donor with ankylosing spondylitis. Both conserved end residues are part of each CDR3. Each record gives: clone size, J gene, V gene, D gene, CDR3 protein, CDR3 DNA. The D gene is left open where the match is weak. Size tells how often a clone was seen (once, few, many) or the class of an expanded clone, and some rows leave it out.

.,TRBJ1-2,TRBV25-1,.,CASSEYGEGHGYTF,TGTGCCAGCAGTGAATATGGGGAGGGGCATGGCTACACCTTC
many,TRBJ2-7,TRBV3-1,.,CASSQGTIWVAEQYF,TGTGCCAGCAGCCAAGGGACAATTTGGGTCGCCGAGCAGTACTTC
.,TRBJ1-5,TRBV20-1,TRBD1,CSAGGGTDFNQPQHF,TGCAGTGCTGGAGGGGGGACAGACTTCAATCAGCCCCAGCATTTT
.,TRBJ1-5,TRBV30,.,CAWSVGQLDQPQHF,TGTGCCTGGAGTGTAGGACAGTTAGATCAGCCCCAGCATTTT
.,TRBJ2-7,TRBV5-1,TRBD2,CASSLGLAGNSYEQYF,TGCGCCAGCAGCTTGGGACTAGCGGGGAATAGTTACGAGCAGTACTTC
few,TRBJ2-5,TRBV20-1,.,CSARVLAGRGETQYF,TGCAGTGCTAGGGTTCTCGCAGGGCGAGGGGAGACCCAGTACTTC
few,TRBJ2-7,TRBV11-2,TRBD2,CASSLGTGGSIYEQYF,TGTGCCAGCAGCTTAGGCACGGGAGGGAGCATCTACGAGCAGTACTTC
many,TRBJ2-2,TRBV29-1,TRBD2,CSVEDLAGNTGELFF,TGCAGCGTTGAAGACTTAGCGGGTAACACCGGGGAGCTGTTTTTT
.,TRBJ1-3,TRBV10-3,TRBD1,CAISAGDSGNTIYF,TGTGCCATCAGTGCGGGGGACAGTGGAAACACCATATATTTT
many,TRBJ2-3,TRBV5-1,.,CASSLTGTDTQYF,TGCGCCAGCAGCCTTACGGGTACAGATACGCAGTATTTT